This TCR beta chain derives from a study of shared clonotypes between healthy human individuals. Clones were sequenced by immunoSEQ multiplex PCR, and TCRdb holds only the in-frame ones, with some missing. The data contain over a million clones, around 97% of them singletons. V gave up 3 bases and J gave up 4 bases, with 19 bases separating them. The CDR3 contains 16 residues. Germline V CDR1 and CDR2: LNHDA, SQIVND (reference sequence). The receptor was derived from a man younger than 45 in good health. The V call is TRBV19, the J call TRBJ2-7; D could derive from TRBD1 or TRBD2 (6 bases each). The sample taken for sequencing was naive CD4+ T cells sorted from blood. This sample's subset: CD45RA+ positively selected. CDR3 sequence: CASSILGGRGKYEQYF. In nucleotides, the CDR3 is TGTGCCAGTAGTATTTTGGGGGGCCGGGGGAAGTACGAGCAGTACTTC.